This TCR beta chain was captured by sequencing in a study of radiotherapy plus CTLA-4 blockade in lung cancer. Across the whole study: Disease control was present in roughly 29% of patients, and objective responses in around 20%.

The CDR3 runs to 15 residues. Trimming left V 5 bases short and J 3 bases short, with 17 bases between. Germline assignment: CDR1 LNHDA and CDR2 SQIVND (reference sequence). Study observations and caveats: Tumor-origin TCR clones grew in blood after radiotherapy plus ipilimumab.

CTLA-4 blockade using ipilimumab, together with focal radiation, was received by patients with chemo-refractory metastatic non-small-cell lung cancer. TCRdb keeps only in-frame clones here, not all; method: immunoSEQ multiplex PCR. The sample has roughly 97,000 clones, 65% to 85% seen once. As regards this clone: Its antigen is currently unknown.

The rearrangement joins TRBV19 to TRBJ2-7; possible D gene TRBD1, 7 bases. The material sequenced was peripheral blood, taken from a patient treated with radiotherapy plus ipilimumab. The clonotype originates from a human donor with non-small cell lung cancer who had a partial response to radiotherapy plus ipilimumab. Some clones in this sample may be carry-over from other donors' samples. CDR3 residues: CASSGRHRGDYEQYF. Written as DNA, the CDR3 is TGTGCCAGTAGTGGGAGGCACAGGGGAGACTACGAGCAGTACTTC.